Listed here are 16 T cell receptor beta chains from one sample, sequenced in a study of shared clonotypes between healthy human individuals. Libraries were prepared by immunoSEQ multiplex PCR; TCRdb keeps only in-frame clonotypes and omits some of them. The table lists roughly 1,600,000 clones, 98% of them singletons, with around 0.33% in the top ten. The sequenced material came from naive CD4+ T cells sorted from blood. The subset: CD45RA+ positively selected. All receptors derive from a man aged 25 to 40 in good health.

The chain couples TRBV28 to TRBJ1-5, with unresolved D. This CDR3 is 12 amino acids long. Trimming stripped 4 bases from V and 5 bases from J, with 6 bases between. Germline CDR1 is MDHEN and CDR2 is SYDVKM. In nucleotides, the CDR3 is TGTGCCAGCAGTTCTACATATCAGCCCCAGCATTTT. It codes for CASSSTYQPQHF.

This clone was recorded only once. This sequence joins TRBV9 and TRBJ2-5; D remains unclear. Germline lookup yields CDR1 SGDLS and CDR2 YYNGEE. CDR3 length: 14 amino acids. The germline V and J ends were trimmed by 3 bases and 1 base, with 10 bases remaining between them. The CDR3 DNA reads TGTGCCAGCAGCGGTAAGGTTTCCCAAGAGACCCAGTACTTC. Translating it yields CASSGKVSQETQYF. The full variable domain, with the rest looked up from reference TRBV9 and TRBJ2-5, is DSGVTQTPKHLITATGQRVTLRCSPRSGDLSVYWYQQSLDQGLQFLIQYYNGEERAKGNILERFSAQQFPDLHSELNLSSLELGDSALYFCASSGKVSQETQYFGPGTRLLVL.

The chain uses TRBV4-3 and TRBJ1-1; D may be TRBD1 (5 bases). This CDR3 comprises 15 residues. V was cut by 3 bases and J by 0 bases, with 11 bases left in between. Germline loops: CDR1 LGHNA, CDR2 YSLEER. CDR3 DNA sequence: TGCGCCAGCAGCCAGACGGACACCGTGAACACTGAAGCTTTCTTT. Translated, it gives CASSQTDTVNTEAFF.

This CDR3 reads CASSQVWAFF. In nucleotides, the CDR3 is TGTGCCAGCAGTCAGGTCTGGGCTTTCTTT. The chain carries TRBV28 and TRBJ1-1; D remains ambiguous. CDR3 length: 10 residues. V lost 5 bases and J lost 11, with 9 bases in between. CDR1 is MDHEN, CDR2 SYDVKM, per germline.

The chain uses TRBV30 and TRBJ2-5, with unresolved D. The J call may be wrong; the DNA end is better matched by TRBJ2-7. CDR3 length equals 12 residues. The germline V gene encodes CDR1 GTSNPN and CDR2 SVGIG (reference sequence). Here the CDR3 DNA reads TGTGCCTGGACGACTGCTCCCTACGAGCAGTACTTC. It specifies CAWTTAPYEQYF.

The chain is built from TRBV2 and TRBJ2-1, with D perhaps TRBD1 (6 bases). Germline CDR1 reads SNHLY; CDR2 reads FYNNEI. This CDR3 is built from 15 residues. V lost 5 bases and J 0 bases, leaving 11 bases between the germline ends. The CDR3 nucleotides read TGTGCCAGCAGTCCAAGGGGGAGCTCCTACAATGAGCAGTTCTTC. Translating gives CASSPRGSSYNEQFF. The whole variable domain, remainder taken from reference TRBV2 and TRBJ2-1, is EPEVTQTPSHQVTQMGQEVILRCVPISNHLYFYWYRQILGQKVEFLVSFYNNEISEKSEIFDDQFSVERPDGSNFTLKIRSTKLEDSAMYFCASSPRGSSYNEQFFGPGTRLTVL.

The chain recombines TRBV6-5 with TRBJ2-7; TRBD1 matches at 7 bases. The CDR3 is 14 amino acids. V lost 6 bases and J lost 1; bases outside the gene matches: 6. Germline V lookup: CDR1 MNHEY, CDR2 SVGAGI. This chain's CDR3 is CASRMDRPSYEQYF. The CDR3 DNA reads TGTGCCAGCAGGATGGACAGGCCTTCCTACGAGCAGTACTTC.

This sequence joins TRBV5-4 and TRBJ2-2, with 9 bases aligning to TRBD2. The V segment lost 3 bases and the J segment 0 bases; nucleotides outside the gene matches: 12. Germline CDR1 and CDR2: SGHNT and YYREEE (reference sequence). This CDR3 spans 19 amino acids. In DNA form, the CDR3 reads TGTGCCAGCAGCTACGACGGTAGCGGGGGATACGCGAACACCGGGGAGCTGTTTTTT. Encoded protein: CASSYDGSGGYANTGELFF. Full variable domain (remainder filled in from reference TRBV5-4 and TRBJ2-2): ETGVTQSPTHLIKTRGQQVTLRCSSQSGHNTVSWYQQALGQGPQFIFQYYREEENGRGNFPPRFSGLQFPNYSSELNVNALELDDSALYLCASSYDGSGGYANTGELFFGEGSRLTVL.

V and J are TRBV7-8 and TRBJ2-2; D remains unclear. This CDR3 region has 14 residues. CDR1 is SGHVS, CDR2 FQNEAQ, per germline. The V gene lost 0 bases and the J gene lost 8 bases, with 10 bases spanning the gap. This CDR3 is CASSLALGGGELFF. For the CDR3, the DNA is TGTGCCAGCAGCTTAGCGCTTGGTGGTGGGGAGCTGTTTTTT.

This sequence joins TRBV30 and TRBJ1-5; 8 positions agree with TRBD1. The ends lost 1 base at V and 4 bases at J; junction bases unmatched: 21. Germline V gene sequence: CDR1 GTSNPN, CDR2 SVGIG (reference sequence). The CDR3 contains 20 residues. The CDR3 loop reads CAWSAYYPGQAGKRNQPQHF. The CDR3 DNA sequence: TGTGCCTGGAGTGCCTACTACCCGGGACAGGCGGGAAAGAGGAATCAGCCCCAGCATTTT.

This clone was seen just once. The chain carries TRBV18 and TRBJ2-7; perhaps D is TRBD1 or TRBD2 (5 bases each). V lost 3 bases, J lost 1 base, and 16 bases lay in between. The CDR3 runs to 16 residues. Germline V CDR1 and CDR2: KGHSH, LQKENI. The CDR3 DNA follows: TGTGCCAGCTCACCTCGGGGCCAGGGCGCGTCCTACGAGCAGTACTTC. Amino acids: CASSPRGQGASYEQYF.

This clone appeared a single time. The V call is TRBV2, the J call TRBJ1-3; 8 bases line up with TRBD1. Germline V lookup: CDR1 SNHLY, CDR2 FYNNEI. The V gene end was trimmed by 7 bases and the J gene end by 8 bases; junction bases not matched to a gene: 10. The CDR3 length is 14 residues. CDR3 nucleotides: TGTGCCAGCACCACCGGGACAGGAGACGACACCATATATTTT. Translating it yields CASTTGTGDDTIYF.

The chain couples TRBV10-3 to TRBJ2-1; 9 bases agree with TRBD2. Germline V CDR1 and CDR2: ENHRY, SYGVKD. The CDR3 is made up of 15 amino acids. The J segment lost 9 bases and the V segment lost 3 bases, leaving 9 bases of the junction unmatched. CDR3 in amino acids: CAISDRLAGSGEQFF. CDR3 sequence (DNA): TGTGCCATCAGTGACAGGCTAGCGGGAAGCGGTGAGCAGTTCTTC.

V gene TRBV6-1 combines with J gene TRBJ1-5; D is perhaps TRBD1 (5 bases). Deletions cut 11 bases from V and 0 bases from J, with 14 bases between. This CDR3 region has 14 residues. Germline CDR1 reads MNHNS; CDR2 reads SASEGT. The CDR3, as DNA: TGTGCCGGAACCCCAGGGAATAGCAATCAGCCCCAGCATTTT. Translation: CAGTPGNSNQPQHF.

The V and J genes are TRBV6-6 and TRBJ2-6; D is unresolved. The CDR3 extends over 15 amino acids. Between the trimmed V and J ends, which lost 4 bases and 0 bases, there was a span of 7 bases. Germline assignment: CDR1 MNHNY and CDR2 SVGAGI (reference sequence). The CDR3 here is CASSFTSSGANVLTF. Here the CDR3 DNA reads TGTGCCAGCAGTTTTACCAGCTCTGGGGCCAACGTCCTGACTTTC.

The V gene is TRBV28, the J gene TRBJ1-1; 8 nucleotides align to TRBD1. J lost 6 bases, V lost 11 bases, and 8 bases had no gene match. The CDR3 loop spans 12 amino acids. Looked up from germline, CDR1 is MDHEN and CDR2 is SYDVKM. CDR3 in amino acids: CAVGTGGSEAFF. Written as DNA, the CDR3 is TGTGCCGTCGGCACAGGGGGTTCTGAAGCTTTCTTT.